This T cell receptor beta chain was documented in a study of T cells in Graves' hyperthyroidism and ophthalmopathy. General study findings and limits: Median prediction lead before ophthalmopathy onset was 6 to 8 months with the model.

The CDR3 totals 12 residues. With 6 bases clipped from V and 8 bases from J, the junction kept 6 bases outside the gene matches. Germline V lookup: CDR1 MDHEN, CDR2 SYDVKM. This clonotype was counted ten times or more. Its antigen is unidentified. Amplification yielded TCR beta CDR3 regions, with RNA transcripts as the source. Carried out on the TCR CDR3, a first-round RT-PCR used the HTBI primer set. In TCRdb, the multiplex PCR reads were re-called with MiXCR into one record per CDR3 protein. The sample includes hundreds of thousands of distinct CDR3 sequences, about a sixth of them seen just once. Sequencing input: blood. This receptor was obtained from a woman in her late teens or twenties with Graves' hyperthyroidism that later progressed to Graves' ophthalmopathy. The chain combines TRBV28 with TRBJ1-2, with 7 positions matching TRBD1. The CDR3 DNA sequence: TGTGCCAGCAGACCAGGGGGGCGAGGCTACACCTTC. Its protein is CASRPGGRGYTF.